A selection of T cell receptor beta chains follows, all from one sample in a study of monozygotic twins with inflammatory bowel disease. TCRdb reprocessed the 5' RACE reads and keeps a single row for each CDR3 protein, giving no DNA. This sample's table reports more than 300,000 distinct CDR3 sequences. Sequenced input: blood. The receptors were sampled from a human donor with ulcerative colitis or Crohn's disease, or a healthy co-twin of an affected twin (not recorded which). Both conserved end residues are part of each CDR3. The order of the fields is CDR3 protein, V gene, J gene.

CDR3: CASSIIRDYLAYEQYF
V: TRBV28
J: TRBJ2-7

CDR3: CASSQGGTSTDTQYF
V: TRBV4-2
J: TRBJ2-3

CDR3: CASSRVNTGELFF
V: TRBV27
J: TRBJ2-2

CDR3: CASSLQAEQYF
V: TRBV5-1
J: TRBJ2-7

CDR3: CASSTPGTGRDNEQFF
V: TRBV11-2
J: TRBJ2-1

CDR3: CASSSNDRGDTQYF
V: TRBV6-5
J: TRBJ2-3

CDR3: CASSPAFETDGYTF
V: TRBV18
J: TRBJ1-2

CDR3: CASSRNAIDEQFF
V: TRBV5-1
J: TRBJ2-1

CDR3: CASTMTGANTEAFF
V: TRBV27
J: TRBJ1-1

CDR3: CASSGLLGADTQYF
V: TRBV5-1
J: TRBJ2-3

CDR3: CASRPGLNPSYEQYF
V: TRBV6-1
J: TRBJ2-7

CDR3: CASSFLVSGTAGGEQFF
V: TRBV27
J: TRBJ2-1

CDR3: CATSRADSPYTGELFF
V: TRBV15
J: TRBJ2-2

CDR3: CSAREKWLAKNIQYF
V: TRBV20-1
J: TRBJ2-4

CDR3: CASSFSSGGLSTDTQYF
V: TRBV5-5
J: TRBJ2-3

CDR3: CASSQVNGDQETQYF
V: TRBV13
J: TRBJ2-5

CDR3: CASSLEWAWNTEAFF
V: TRBV7-2
J: TRBJ1-1

CDR3: CASSISSGRSYGYTF
V: TRBV19
J: TRBJ1-2

CDR3: CASSYTGNTEAFF
V: TRBV6-5
J: TRBJ1-1

CDR3: CASSTTVAGYNEQFF
V: TRBV5-1
J: TRBJ2-1

CDR3: CASSFGDADTQYF
V: TRBV7-3
J: TRBJ2-3

CDR3: CSAREDRGRKANEKLFF
V: TRBV20-1
J: TRBJ1-4

CDR3: CASSDPARSHTDTQYF
V: TRBV5-1
J: TRBJ2-3

CDR3: CSSRGSQSSYEQYF
V: TRBV20-1
J: TRBJ2-7

CDR3: CAWSGQTPNTEAFF
V: TRBV30
J: TRBJ1-1

CDR3: CASSYSGRTAHQPQHF
V: TRBV6-2/TRBV6-3
J: TRBJ1-5

CDR3: CASSHVEGAGELFF
V: TRBV5-1
J: TRBJ2-2

CDR3: CASSAHRDRGTGELFF
V: TRBV5-4
J: TRBJ2-2

CDR3: CASSFKGAGTEAFF
V: TRBV11-2
J: TRBJ1-1

CDR3: CASSLWEGRKETQYF
V: TRBV28
J: TRBJ2-5

CDR3: CASSPWTGNPEGYTF
V: TRBV7-2
J: TRBJ1-2

CDR3: CASSFPRTADTGELFF
V: TRBV5-4
J: TRBJ2-2

CDR3: CASSRAGGSYNEQFF
V: TRBV18
J: TRBJ2-1

CDR3: CASSFGRARRKSTDTQYF
V: TRBV11-1
J: TRBJ2-3

CDR3: CASSLDRGAGDTQYF
V: TRBV12-3/TRBV12-4
J: TRBJ2-3

CDR3: CASSLAAGGTTDTQYF
V: TRBV12-3/TRBV12-4
J: TRBJ2-3

CDR3: CASSLALWEGSNTEAFF
V: TRBV5-1
J: TRBJ1-1

CDR3: CASSYLLGQGNSPLHF
V: TRBV6-5
J: TRBJ1-6

CDR3: CASSQGRTGIFTEAFF
V: TRBV4-1
J: TRBJ1-1